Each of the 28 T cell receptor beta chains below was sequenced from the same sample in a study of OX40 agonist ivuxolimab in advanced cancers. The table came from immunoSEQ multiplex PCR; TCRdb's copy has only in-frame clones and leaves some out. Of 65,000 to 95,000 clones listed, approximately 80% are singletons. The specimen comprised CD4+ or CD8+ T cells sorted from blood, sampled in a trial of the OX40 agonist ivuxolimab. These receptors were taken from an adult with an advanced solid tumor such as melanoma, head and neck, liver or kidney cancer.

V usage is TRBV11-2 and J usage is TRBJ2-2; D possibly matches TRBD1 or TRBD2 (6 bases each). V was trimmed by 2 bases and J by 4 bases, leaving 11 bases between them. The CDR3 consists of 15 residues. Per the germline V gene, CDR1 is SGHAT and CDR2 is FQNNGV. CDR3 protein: CASSLLRGGTGELFF. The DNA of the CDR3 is TGTGCCAGCAGCTTACTCAGGGGAGGCACCGGGGAGCTGTTTTTT.

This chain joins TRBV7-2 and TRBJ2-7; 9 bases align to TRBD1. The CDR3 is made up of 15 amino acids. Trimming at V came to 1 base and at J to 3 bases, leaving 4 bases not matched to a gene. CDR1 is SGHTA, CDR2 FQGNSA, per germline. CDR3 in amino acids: CASSLGGTGNYEQYF. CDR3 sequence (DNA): TGTGCCAGCAGCTTAGGGGGGACAGGGAACTACGAGCAGTACTTC.

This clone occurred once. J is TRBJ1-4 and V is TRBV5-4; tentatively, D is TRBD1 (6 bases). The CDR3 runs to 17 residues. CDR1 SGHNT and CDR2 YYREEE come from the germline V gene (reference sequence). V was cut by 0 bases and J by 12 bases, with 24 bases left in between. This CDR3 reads CASSLEGGSPSRPQLFF. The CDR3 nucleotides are TGTGCCAGCAGCTTGGAGGGGGGATCCCCTTCTAGACCCCAACTGTTTTTT.

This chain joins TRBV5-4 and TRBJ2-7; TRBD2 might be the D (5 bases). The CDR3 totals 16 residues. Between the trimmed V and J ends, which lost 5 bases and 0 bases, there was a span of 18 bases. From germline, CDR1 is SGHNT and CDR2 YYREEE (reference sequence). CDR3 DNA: TGTGCCAGCAGTAGCGCCCAGCGGAGAACCTCCTACGAGCAGTACTTC. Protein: CASSSAQRRTSYEQYF.

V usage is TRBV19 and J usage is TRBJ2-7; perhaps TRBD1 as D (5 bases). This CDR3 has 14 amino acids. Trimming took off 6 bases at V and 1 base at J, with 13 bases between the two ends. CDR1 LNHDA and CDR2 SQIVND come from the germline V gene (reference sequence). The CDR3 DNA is TGTGCCAGTAGGCCACAGGCACTTTCCTACGAGCAGTACTTC. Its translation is CASRPQALSYEQYF.

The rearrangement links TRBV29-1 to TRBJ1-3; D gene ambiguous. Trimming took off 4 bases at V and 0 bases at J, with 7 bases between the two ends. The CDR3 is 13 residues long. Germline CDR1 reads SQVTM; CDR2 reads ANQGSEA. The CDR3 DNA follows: TGCAGCGTTGTGTTGTTCTCTGGAAACACCATATATTTT. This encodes CSVVLFSGNTIYF.

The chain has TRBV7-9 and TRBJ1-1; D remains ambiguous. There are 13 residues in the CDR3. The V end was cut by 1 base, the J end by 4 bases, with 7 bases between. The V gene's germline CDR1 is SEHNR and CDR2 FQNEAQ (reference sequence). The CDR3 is CASSLEEATEAFF. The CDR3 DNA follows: TGTGCCAGCAGCTTAGAGGAGGCCACTGAAGCTTTCTTT.

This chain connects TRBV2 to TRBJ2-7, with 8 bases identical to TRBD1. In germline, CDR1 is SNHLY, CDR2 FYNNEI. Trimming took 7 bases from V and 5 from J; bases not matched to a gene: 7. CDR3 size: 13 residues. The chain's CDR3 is CASNVRGQDEQYF. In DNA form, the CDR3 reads TGTGCCAGCAATGTCAGGGGGCAGGACGAGCAGTACTTC.

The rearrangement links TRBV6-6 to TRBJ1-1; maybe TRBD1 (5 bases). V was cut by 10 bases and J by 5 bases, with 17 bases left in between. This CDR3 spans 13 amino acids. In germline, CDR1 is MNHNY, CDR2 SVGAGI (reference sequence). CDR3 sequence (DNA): TGTGCCACCCGGGACGACTCCCCAACTGAAGCTTTCTTT. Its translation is CATRDDSPTEAFF.

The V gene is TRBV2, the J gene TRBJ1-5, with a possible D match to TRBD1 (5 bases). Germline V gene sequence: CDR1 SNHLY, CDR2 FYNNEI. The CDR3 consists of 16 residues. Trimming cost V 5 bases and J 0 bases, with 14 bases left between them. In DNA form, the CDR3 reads TGTGCCAGCAGTAGGGGCAGTCCTTATAGCAATCAGCCCCAGCATTTT. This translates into CASSRGSPYSNQPQHF.

In DNA form, the CDR3 reads TGTGCCAGCAGTTTATCTTACGGCCTTCGGGAGACCCAGTACTTC. Amino acid sequence: CASSLSYGLRETQYF. The rearrangement uses TRBV27 and TRBJ2-5, with no clear D. The ends were cut back, 0 bases at V and 5 bases at J, with 13 bases in the middle. In germline, CDR1 is MNHEY, CDR2 SMNVEV (reference sequence). The CDR3 consists of 15 residues.

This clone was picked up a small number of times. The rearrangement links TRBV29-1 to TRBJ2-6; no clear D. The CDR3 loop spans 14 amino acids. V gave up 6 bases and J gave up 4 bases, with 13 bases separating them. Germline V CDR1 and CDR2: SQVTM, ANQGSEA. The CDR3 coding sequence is TGCAGCGTCGGAGTCGCGGCCGGGGCCAACGTCCTGACTTTC. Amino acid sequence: CSVGVAAGANVLTF. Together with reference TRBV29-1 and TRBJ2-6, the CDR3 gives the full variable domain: SAVISQKPSRDICQRGTSLTIQCQVDSQVTMMFWYRQQPGQSLTLIATANQGSEATYESGFVIDKFPISRPNLTFSTLTVSNMSPEDSSIYLCSVGVAAGANVLTFGAGSRLTVL.

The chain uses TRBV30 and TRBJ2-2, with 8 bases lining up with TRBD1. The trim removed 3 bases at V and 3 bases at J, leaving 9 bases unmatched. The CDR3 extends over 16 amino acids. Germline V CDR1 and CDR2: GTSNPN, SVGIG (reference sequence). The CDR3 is CAWRLGQGLYTGELFF. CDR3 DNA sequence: TGTGCCTGGAGACTTGGACAGGGTCTCTACACCGGGGAGCTGTTTTTT.

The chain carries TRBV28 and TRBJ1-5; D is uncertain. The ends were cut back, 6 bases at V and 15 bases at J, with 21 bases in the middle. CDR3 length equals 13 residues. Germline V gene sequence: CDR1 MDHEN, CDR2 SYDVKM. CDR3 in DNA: TGTGCCAGCAGCGAACCGCCTGGAGAGGTTGGGCATTTT. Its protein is CASSEPPGEVGHF.

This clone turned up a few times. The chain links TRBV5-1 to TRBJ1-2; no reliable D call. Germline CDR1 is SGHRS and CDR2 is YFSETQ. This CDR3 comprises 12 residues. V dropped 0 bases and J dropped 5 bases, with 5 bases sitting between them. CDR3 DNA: TGCGCCAGCAGCTTGGATCGATATGGCTACACCTTC. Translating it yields CASSLDRYGYTF.

CDR3 in amino acids: CASSLTGAYEQYF. The CDR3 DNA follows: TGTGCCAGCAGCTTGACAGGAGCCTACGAGCAGTACTTC. V usage is TRBV11-2 and J usage is TRBJ2-7; a possible D gene is TRBD1 (6 bases). Trimming removed 3 bases from V and 2 bases from J, with 8 bases in between. Germline CDR1 is SGHAT and CDR2 is FQNNGV. The CDR3 is 13 amino acids.

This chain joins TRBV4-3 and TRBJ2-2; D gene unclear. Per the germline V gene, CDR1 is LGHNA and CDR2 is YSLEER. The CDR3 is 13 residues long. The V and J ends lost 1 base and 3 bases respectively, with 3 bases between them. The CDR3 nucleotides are TGCGCCAGCAGCCAAGTCCACACCGGGGAGCTGTTTTTT. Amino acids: CASSQVHTGELFF.

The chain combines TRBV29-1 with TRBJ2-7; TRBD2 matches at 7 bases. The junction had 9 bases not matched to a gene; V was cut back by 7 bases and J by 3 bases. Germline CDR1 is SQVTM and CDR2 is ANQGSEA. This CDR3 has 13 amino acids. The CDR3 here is CSAWEGRLYEQYF. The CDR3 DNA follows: TGCAGCGCCTGGGAGGGTCGTCTCTACGAGCAGTACTTC.

CDR3 protein: CASSPRGPYEQYF. CDR3 nucleotides: TGTGCCAGCAGCCCTCGCGGGCCCTACGAGCAGTACTTC. The rearrangement links TRBV27 to TRBJ2-7; D is possibly TRBD2 (5 bases). The CDR3 runs 13 residues. V lost 6 bases and J 2 bases, leaving 11 bases between the germline ends. Germline V gene sequence: CDR1 MNHEY, CDR2 SMNVEV (reference sequence).

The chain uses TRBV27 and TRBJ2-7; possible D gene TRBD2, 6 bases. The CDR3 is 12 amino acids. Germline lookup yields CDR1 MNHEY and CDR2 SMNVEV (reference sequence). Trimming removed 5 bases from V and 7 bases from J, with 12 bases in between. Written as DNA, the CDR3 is TGTGCCAGCAGTCCACCCAGCGGGGAGCAGTACTTC. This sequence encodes CASSPPSGEQYF.

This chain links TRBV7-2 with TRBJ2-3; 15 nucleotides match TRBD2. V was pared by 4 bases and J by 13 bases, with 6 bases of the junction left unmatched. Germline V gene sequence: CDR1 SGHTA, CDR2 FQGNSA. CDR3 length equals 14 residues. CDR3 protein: CASSSGLAGGAEYF. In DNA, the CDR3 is TGTGCCAGCAGCTCGGGACTAGCGGGGGGTGCGGAGTATTTT.

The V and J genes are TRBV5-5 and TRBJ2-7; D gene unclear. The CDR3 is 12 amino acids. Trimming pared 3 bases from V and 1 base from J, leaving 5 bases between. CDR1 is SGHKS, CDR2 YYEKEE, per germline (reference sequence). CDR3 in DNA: TGTGCCAGCAGCTCCTCGTCCTACGAGCAGTACTTC. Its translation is CASSSSSYEQYF.

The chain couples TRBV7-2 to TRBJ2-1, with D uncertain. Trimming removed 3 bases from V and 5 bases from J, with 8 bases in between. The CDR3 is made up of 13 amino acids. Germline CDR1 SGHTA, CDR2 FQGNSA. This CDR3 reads CASSFNRDNEQFF. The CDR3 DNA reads TGTGCCAGCAGCTTCAACCGGGACAATGAGCAGTTCTTC.

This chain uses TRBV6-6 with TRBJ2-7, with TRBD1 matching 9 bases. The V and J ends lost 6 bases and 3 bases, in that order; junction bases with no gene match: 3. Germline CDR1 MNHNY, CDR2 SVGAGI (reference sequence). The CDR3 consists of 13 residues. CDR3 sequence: CASSRTGDYEQYF. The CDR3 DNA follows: TGTGCCAGCAGCCGGACAGGGGACTACGAGCAGTACTTC.

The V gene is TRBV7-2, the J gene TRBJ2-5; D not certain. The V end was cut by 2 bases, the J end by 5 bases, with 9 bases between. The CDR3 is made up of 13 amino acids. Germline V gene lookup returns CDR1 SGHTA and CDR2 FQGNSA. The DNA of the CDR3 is TGTGCCAGCAGCTTACTAGTTTTTGAGACCCAGTACTTC. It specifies CASSLLVFETQYF.

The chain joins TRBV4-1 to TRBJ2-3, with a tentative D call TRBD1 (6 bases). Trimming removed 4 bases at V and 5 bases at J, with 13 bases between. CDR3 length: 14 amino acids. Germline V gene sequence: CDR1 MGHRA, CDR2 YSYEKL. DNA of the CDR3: TGCGCCAGCAGCCGGAAGGGGGTTGGAGATACGCAGTATTTT. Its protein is CASSRKGVGDTQYF.

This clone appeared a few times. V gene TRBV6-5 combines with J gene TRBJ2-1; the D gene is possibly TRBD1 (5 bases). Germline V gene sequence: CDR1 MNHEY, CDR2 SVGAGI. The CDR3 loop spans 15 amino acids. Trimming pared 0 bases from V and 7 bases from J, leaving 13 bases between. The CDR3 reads CASSYSPWGSNEQFF. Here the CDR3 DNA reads TGTGCCAGCAGTTACTCGCCTTGGGGCTCGAATGAGCAGTTCTTC.

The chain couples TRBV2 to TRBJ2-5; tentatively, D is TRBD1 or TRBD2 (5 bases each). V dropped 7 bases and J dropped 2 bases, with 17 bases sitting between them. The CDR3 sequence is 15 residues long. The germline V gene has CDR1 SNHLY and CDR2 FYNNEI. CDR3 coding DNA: TGTGCCAGCACCTATATGAGGGGCACGCAAGAGACCCAGTACTTC. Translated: CASTYMRGTQETQYF. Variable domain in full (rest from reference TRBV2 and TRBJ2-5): EPEVTQTPSHQVTQMGQEVILRCVPISNHLYFYWYRQILGQKVEFLVSFYNNEISEKSEIFDDQFSVERPDGSNFTLKIRSTKLEDSAMYFCASTYMRGTQETQYFGPGTRLLVL.